This T cell receptor (beta chain) was retrieved from a study of CD8 T cells in Susac syndrome. Study-wide results and limits: It was acknowledged in the study that the number of individuals who were included in its TCR sequencing and HLA analysis was relatively small.

About this clonotype: No antigen is known for it.

The V gene lost 6 bases and the J gene lost 4 bases, with 17 bases spanning the gap. The CDR3 contains 15 residues. Random hexamers were used to reverse transcribe roughly 0.5 to 1 ug of RNA. Amplification of TCR beta CDR3 was carried out by immunoSEQ multiplex PCR, which covered 54 Vbeta and 13 Jbeta segments. One entry per CDR3 protein, called by TCRdb with MiXCR from the immunoSEQ multiplex PCR reads. Among some 200,000 distinct CDR3 sequences listed, 90% to 97% were seen once. The clonotype comes from a human donor with Susac syndrome. This chain links TRBV12-3 or TRBV12-4 with TRBJ2-3; D perhaps matches TRBD2 (7 bases). Material for sequencing was CD4+ T cells from PBMCs. In nucleotides, the CDR3 is TGTGCCAGCAGACCGGGCGGGGGCGCATCAGATACGCAGTATTTT. Protein sequence: CASRPGGGASDTQYF.